A selection of T cell receptor beta chains follows, all from one sample in a study of cytomegalovirus exposure and HLA in healthy donors. Profiling relied on immunoSEQ multiplex PCR, and the TCRdb table lists in-frame clones only, not all of them. This sample has around 100,000 clones, with 79% found just once. Sequenced sample: PBMCs. The receptors were gathered from a woman younger than 35 in good health and CMV-seropositive. Each CDR3 is given with its conserved first and last residue. The D gene is left open where the match is weak. A clone size is listed for some rows: how often the clone was seen (once, few, many), or a class if it is expanded.

V gene	clone size	D gene	J gene	CDR3 protein	CDR3 DNA
TRBV15	-	-	TRBJ2-2	CATRETYGNTGELFF	TGTGCCACCAGGGAGACTTACGGGAACACCGGGGAGCTGTTTTTT
TRBV28	-	-	TRBJ1-2	CASGQTRQDPYGYTF	TGTGCCAGCGGCCAAACCCGACAGGACCCCTATGGCTACACCTTC
TRBV18	-	TRBD1	TRBJ1-2	CASSSRDRGSGYTF	TGTGCCAGCTCATCAAGGGACAGGGGGTCGGGCTACACCTTC
TRBV6-1	few	-	TRBJ1-1	CASNGQMNTEAFF	TGTGCCAGCAATGGACAGATGAACACTGAAGCTTTCTTT
TRBV11-3	-	-	TRBJ2-1	CASSRGGYNEQFF	TGTGCCAGCAGCCGAGGGGGCTACAATGAGCAGTTCTTC
TRBV9	once	-	TRBJ1-3	CASSVDLTGSSGNTIYF	TGTGCCAGCAGCGTAGACCTAACAGGGTCCTCTGGAAACACCATATATTTT
TRBV5-1	few	-	TRBJ2-5	CASGKKGWQETQYF	TGCGCCAGCGGCAAGAAGGGGTGGCAAGAGACCCAGTACTTC
TRBV19	-	TRBD2	TRBJ2-1	CASSILAGGGNEQFF	TGTGCCAGTAGTATCCTAGCGGGAGGAGGGAATGAGCAGTTCTTC
TRBV6-1	-	-	TRBJ1-2	CASRPGVEDGYTF	TGTGCCAGCAGGCCAGGGGTTGAAGATGGCTACACCTTC
TRBV27	-	TRBD1	TRBJ1-1	CASSLRRGTGVRNTEAFF	TGTGCCAGCAGCCTGAGGAGAGGGACAGGGGTTAGGAACACTGAAGCTTTCTTT
TRBV19	-	TRBD1	TRBJ1-5	CASRGQSNQPQHF	TGTGCCAGTAGGGGACAGTCCAATCAGCCCCAGCATTTT
TRBV11-2	few	TRBD2	TRBJ2-5	CASSPSGTSQETQYF	TGTGCCAGCAGCCCGTCTGGGACTAGCCAAGAGACCCAGTACTTC
TRBV7-9	-	-	TRBJ1-1	CASSRTYGAGEGAEAFF	TGTGCCAGCAGCCGAACTTATGGCGCAGGGGAAGGTGCTGAAGCTTTCTTT
TRBV7-2	-	-	TRBJ2-1	CASSQEELEGFF	TGTGCCAGCAGTCAAGAGGAACTAGAAGGATTCTTC
TRBV5-1	-	-	TRBJ1-1	CASSPKGSWTEAFF	TGCGCCAGCAGCCCAAAGGGGTCTTGGACTGAAGCTTTCTTT
TRBV9	-	TRBD2	TRBJ2-3	CASSVVLAGNTDTQYF	TGTGCCAGCAGCGTAGTACTAGCGGGAAATACAGATACGCAGTATTTT
TRBV5-6	once	-	TRBJ1-1	CASSRGESGAFF	TGTGCCAGCAGCCGTGGGGAGTCTGGGGCTTTCTTT
TRBV28	-	TRBD1	TRBJ2-7	CASSSPQGASYEQYF	TGTGCCAGCAGTTCCCCACAGGGGGCATCCTACGAGCAGTACTTC
TRBV6-1	-	TRBD1	TRBJ2-7	CASQPGQGEGEQYF	TGTGCCAGCCAGCCGGGACAGGGGGAAGGCGAGCAGTACTTC
TRBV15	few	-	TRBJ1-2	CATSRGQVSYYGYTF	TGTGCCACCAGCAGAGGCCAGGTGTCTTATTATGGCTACACCTTC
TRBV10-3	-	TRBD2	TRBJ2-1	CAISEILAGVAYNEQFF	TGTGCCATCAGTGAGATACTAGCGGGTGTTGCCTACAATGAGCAGTTCTTC
TRBV12-5	-	TRBD2	TRBJ2-3	CASGFSGGDTQYF	TGTGCTAGTGGTTTTAGCGGGGGAGATACGCAGTATTTT
TRBV30	-	-	TRBJ2-1	CAWSLRDGFNEQFF	TGTGCCTGGAGCCTGAGGGATGGGTTCAATGAGCAGTTCTTC
TRBV5-6	-	-	TRBJ2-5	CASSSRSEETQYF	TGTGCCAGCAGCTCTCGGAGCGAAGAGACCCAGTACTTC
TRBV28	-	-	TRBJ2-3	CASSSGQQDTQYF	TGTGCCAGCAGTTCCGGACAACAGGATACGCAGTATTTT
TRBV5-1	-	-	TRBJ2-5	CASSLTGRGETQYF	TGCGCCAGCAGCTTAACGGGGCGGGGAGAGACCCAGTACTTC
TRBV9	-	-	TRBJ2-3	CASSPRLGGDTQYF	TGTGCCAGCAGCCCCCGGCTGGGGGGAGATACGCAGTATTTT
TRBV5-1	-	TRBD2	TRBJ2-3	CASSLILAGGTDTQYF	TGCGCCAGCAGCCTCATCTTAGCGGGAGGAACAGATACGCAGTATTTT
TRBV14	few	-	TRBJ2-2	CASSRVLGRTGELFF	TGTGCCAGCAGCCGAGTATTAGGGAGAACCGGGGAGCTGTTTTTT
TRBV2	-	-	TRBJ2-7	CASSLRGLSYEQYF	TGTGCCAGCAGTCTCAGGGGATTGAGCTACGAGCAGTACTTC
TRBV7-9	-	-	TRBJ1-1	CASSLGYEAFF	TGTGCCAGCAGCTTAGGCTATGAAGCTTTCTTT
TRBV9	-	TRBD2	TRBJ2-1	CASSLSGTEQFF	TGTGCCAGCAGCTTGAGCGGGACTGAGCAGTTCTTC
TRBV27	-	-	TRBJ1-2	CASSSRRSYGYTF	TGTGCCAGCAGCTCTAGACGGAGCTATGGCTACACCTTC
TRBV4-1	-	TRBD2	TRBJ2-5	CASSQLRLAGAPKRETQYF	TGCGCCAGCAGCCAACTCAGACTAGCGGGAGCTCCGAAACGAGAGACCCAGTACTTC
TRBV5-1	-	-	TRBJ2-7	CASSLGIDSGYEQYF	TGCGCCAGCAGCTTGGGGATAGATTCGGGCTACGAGCAGTACTTC
TRBV7-9	-	TRBD1	TRBJ1-2	CASGQGNGYTF	TGTGCCAGCGGACAGGGGAATGGCTACACCTTC
TRBV5-4	-	TRBD1	TRBJ1-6	CASSPRTGRNSPLHF	TGTGCCAGCAGCCCAAGGACAGGGAGGAATTCACCCCTCCACTTT
TRBV7-3	few	TRBD2	TRBJ2-2	CASSQTSDGELFF	TGTGCCAGCAGCCAAACTAGCGACGGGGAGCTGTTTTTT
TRBV7-9	-	-	TRBJ2-1	CASSLHQRVDNEQFF	TGTGCCAGCAGCCTCCATCAGCGGGTTGACAATGAGCAGTTCTTC
TRBV15	-	-	TRBJ1-4	CATSRDHRPRWANEKLFF	TGTGCCACCAGCAGAGATCATAGGCCGCGGTGGGCTAATGAAAAACTGTTTTTT
TRBV9	-	TRBD1	TRBJ2-1	CASSALQGVYNEQFF	TGTGCCAGCAGCGCCTTACAGGGGGTCTACAATGAGCAGTTCTTC
TRBV5-1	-	TRBD2	TRBJ2-5	CASKRLAGEQETQYF	TGCGCCAGCAAACGACTAGCGGGGGAACAAGAGACCCAGTACTTC
TRBV4-1	once	TRBD2	TRBJ2-7	CASSSLLPTSGGSYEQYF	TGCGCCAGCAGCTCCCTCCTGCCGACTAGCGGGGGATCCTACGAGCAGTACTTC